Sequencing of this T cell receptor beta chain was carried out in a study of blood T cell repertoires in COVID-19. At the level of the study: Acute and convalescent COVID-19 specimens originated in the United States, Italy and Spain. In each case, the material was cDNA or gDNA derived from T cells, B-cell-depleted T cells, or PBMCs.

This clone was found once. The germline V gene has CDR1 SQVTM and CDR2 ANQGSEA. The CDR3 spans 18 residues. V was pared by 3 bases and J by 1 base, with 21 bases between. Authors' methods: Amplification from reference gene primers served as the basis for estimated nucleated cell counts. TCRdb's table, derived via immunoSEQ multiplex PCR, lists solely in-frame clones and lacks some. D and trimming were read from the DNA, whereas the V and J calls and clone size are those reported in that table. The table has under 130,000 clones, around 83% seen once. This rearrangement joins TRBV29-1 to TRBJ1-4; a possible D gene is TRBD1 (6 bases). The sequence derives from a human donor in a cohort sampled during active COVID-19. The specimen was peripheral blood. The CDR3 region has the DNA TGCAGCGTTGACGGGGGGCGTCGTTCCCCCCGAACTAATGAAAAACTGTTTTTT. It translates to CSVDGGRRSPRTNEKLFF.